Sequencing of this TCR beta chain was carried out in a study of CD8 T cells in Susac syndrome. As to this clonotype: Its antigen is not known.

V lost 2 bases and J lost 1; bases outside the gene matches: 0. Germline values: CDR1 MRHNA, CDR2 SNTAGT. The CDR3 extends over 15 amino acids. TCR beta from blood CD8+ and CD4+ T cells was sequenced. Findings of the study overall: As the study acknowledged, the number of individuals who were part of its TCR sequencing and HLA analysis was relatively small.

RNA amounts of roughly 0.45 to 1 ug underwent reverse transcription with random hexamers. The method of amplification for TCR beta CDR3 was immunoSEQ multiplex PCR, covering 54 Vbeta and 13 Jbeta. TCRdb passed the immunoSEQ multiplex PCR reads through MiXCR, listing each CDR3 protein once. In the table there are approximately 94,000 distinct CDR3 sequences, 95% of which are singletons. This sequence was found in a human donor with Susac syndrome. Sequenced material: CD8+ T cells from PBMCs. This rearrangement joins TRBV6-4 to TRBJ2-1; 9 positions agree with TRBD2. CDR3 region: CASSDLAGSYNEQFF. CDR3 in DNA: TGTGCCAGCAGTGACCTAGCGGGGTCCTACAATGAGCAGTTCTTC.